Each of the 23 T cell receptor beta chains below was sequenced from the same sample in a study of T cells in Graves' hyperthyroidism and ophthalmopathy. RNA transcripts served as the template for amplifying TCR beta CDR3 regions. The HTBI primer set was used in a first-round RT-PCR of the TCR CDR3. TCRdb re-derived calls from the multiplex PCR reads in MiXCR, one entry per CDR3 protein. The sample shows over 700,000 distinct CDR3 sequences, 38% of them seen only once. Sequencing was done on a sample of blood. The source is a man aged 18 to 29 with Graves' hyperthyroidism.

This clonotype has only a few counts. The CDR3 nucleotides are TGCGCCAGCAGCTTCTCAGGACAGGGGGCGGGGTCTTTCTTT. It codes for CASSFSGQGAGSFF. This sequence joins TRBV5-1 and TRBJ1-1; 11 bases line up with TRBD1. Germline V gives CDR1 SGHRS, CDR2 YFSETQ. The V and J ends lost 2 bases and 12 bases, in that order; junction bases with no gene match: 9. This CDR3 is 14 amino acids long. Full variable domain (outside the CDR3, taken from reference TRBV5-1 and TRBJ1-1): KAGVTQTPRYLIKTRGQQVTLSCSPISGHRSVSWYQQTPGQGLQFLFEYFSETQRNKGNFPGRFSGRQFSNSRSEMNVSTLELGDSALYLCASSFSGQGAGSFFGQGTRLTVV.

This clonotype has more than one count but fewer than ten. Its ends do not fully match the called genes, so a read error is possible. J is TRBJ2-7 and V is TRBV7-9; D is uncertain. This CDR3 has 13 amino acids. The germline CDR1 and CDR2 sequences are SEHNR and FQNEAQ (reference sequence). The CDR3 is CASSRDTIYEQHF. The CDR3 nucleotides are TGTGCCAGCAGCCGCGACACAATTTACGAGCAGCACTTC.

With regard to this clonotype: This could be a read error, since a much larger clone is one nucleotide away. V and J are TRBV11-2 and TRBJ1-1, with D possibly being TRBD1 (5 bases). This CDR3 region has 14 residues. Germline V gene sequence: CDR1 SGHAT, CDR2 FQNNGV. Trimming left V 1 base short and J 4 bases short, with 10 bases between. The CDR3 DNA is TGTGCCAGCAGCTTAGCCTCCGGGGCCACTGAAGCTTTCTTT. This translates into CASSLASGATEAFF.

The V and J genes are TRBV20-1 and TRBJ1-5; TRBD1 might be the D (6 bases). Germline-derived CDR1 and CDR2 are DFQATT and SNEGSKA (reference sequence). The CDR3 contains 11 residues. CDR3 DNA sequence: TGCAGCGCCCAGACAGGTCAGCCCCAGCATTTT. It codes for CSAQTGQPQHF.

The chain couples TRBV15 to TRBJ2-6, with 11 bases matching TRBD2. V dropped 8 bases and J dropped 4; count of bases not matched to a gene: 10. Per germline, CDR1 LNHNV and CDR2 YYDKDF (reference sequence). The CDR3 is 17 residues long. The CDR3 sequence is CATLAGGRANGANVLTF. The CDR3 nucleotides are TGTGCCACCCTAGCGGGGGGTCGGGCGAACGGGGCCAACGTCCTGACTTTC.

V gene TRBV5-5 combines with J gene TRBJ1-4, with a tentative D call TRBD1 (5 bases). V gave up 0 bases and J gave up 11 bases, with 17 bases separating them. The CDR3 length is 15 residues. CDR1 SGHKS and CDR2 YYEKEE come from the germline V gene (reference sequence). In DNA, the CDR3 is TGTGCCAGCAGCTTGGCGGGGGGAGAGGGAAGGAAACTGTTTTTT. It codes for CASSLAGGEGRKLFF.

This clonotype came up many times. The rearrangement joins TRBV20-1 to TRBJ1-4; TRBD1 matches at 7 bases. After removal of 3 bases from V and 7 bases from J, the junction contained 8 bases not matched to a gene. The CDR3 sequence is 14 residues long. Germline V lookup: CDR1 DFQATT, CDR2 SNEGSKA (reference sequence). The CDR3 sequence: CSASLQGLCEKLFF. The CDR3 DNA is TGCAGTGCTAGTCTACAGGGGTTGTGTGAAAAACTGTTTTTT.

As concerns this clonotype: At one end, the junction sequence differs from germline, possibly due to a read error. CDR3 sequence reads: CTSSVSPTETQYF. As DNA, the CDR3 is TGTACCAGCAGCGTCTCCCCCACAGAGACCCAGTACTTC. The chain is built from TRBV9 and TRBJ2-5; no firm D call. This CDR3 has 13 amino acids. The germline V gene encodes CDR1 SGDLS and CDR2 YYNGEE.

Ten or more counts support this clonotype. The chain recombines TRBV2 with TRBJ1-5, with a weak D call TRBD1 (6 bases). V lost 4 bases to trimming and J lost 2 bases, with 9 bases between them. Looked up from germline, CDR1 is SNHLY and CDR2 is FYNNEI. The CDR3 spans 14 residues. In DNA form, the CDR3 reads TGTGCCAGCAGTGCGAGGACAGGCAATCAGCCCCAGCATTTT. Its protein is CASSARTGNQPQHF. Looking up the rest from reference TRBV2 and TRBJ1-5 gives the full variable domain: EPEVTQTPSHQVTQMGQEVILRCVPISNHLYFYWYRQILGQKVEFLVSFYNNEISEKSEIFDDQFSVERPDGSNFTLKIRSTKLEDSAMYFCASSARTGNQPQHFGDGTRLSIL.

Worth noting for this clonotype: A read error may produce the germline difference seen at one junction end. The CDR3 protein is CAGSFLGESYEQYF. The CDR3 DNA reads TGTGCCGGCAGCTTCCTAGGAGAATCCTACGAGCAGTACTTC. The rearrangement uses TRBV5-6 and TRBJ2-7, with D hard to call. Germline V CDR1 and CDR2: SGHDT, YYEEEE. This CDR3 comprises 14 residues. The full variable domain, its missing parts supplied by reference TRBV5-6 and TRBJ2-7, is DAGVTQSPTHLIKTRGQQVTLRCSPKSGHDTVSWYQQALGQGPQFIFQYYEEEERQRGNFPDRFSGHQFPNYSSELNVNALLLGDSALYLCAGSFLGESYEQYFGPGTRLTVT.

The sample holds many counts of this clonotype. This CDR3 is CASSQMTPNTEAFF. The CDR3 region has the DNA TGTGCCAGCAGCCAAATGACACCGAACACTGAAGCTTTCTTT. The genes are TRBV4-2 and TRBJ1-1; no reliable D call. The V gene lost 2 bases and the J gene lost 1 base, with 8 bases spanning the gap. The CDR3 is made up of 14 amino acids. The germline gives CDR1 LGHNA, CDR2 YNFKEQ.

The sample holds many counts of this clonotype. The CDR3 DNA reads as TGTGCCAGTAGTTTCTCCGGGACAGCCTACGAGCAGTACTTC. Its protein product is CASSFSGTAYEQYF. This chain links TRBV19 with TRBJ2-7, with TRBD1 matching over 7 bases. Germline values: CDR1 LNHDA, CDR2 SQIVND (reference sequence). The length of the CDR3 is 14 residues. Unmatched junction bases numbered 6, after V lost 5 bases and J lost 2 bases.

This clonotype has a count of ten or more. The chain joins TRBV7-9 to TRBJ2-7, with no clear D. The CDR3 covers 13 residues. Germline CDR1 reads SEHNR; CDR2 reads FQNEAQ (reference sequence). Deletions cut 5 bases from V and 3 bases from J, with 11 bases between. CDR3 region: CASSPWEFYEQYF. CDR3 DNA sequence: TGTGCCAGCAGCCCGTGGGAATTCTACGAGCAGTACTTC.

This clonotype was counted between two and nine times. The chain uses TRBV4-1 and TRBJ1-1; D gene ambiguous. The CDR3 length is 14 residues. V gave up 1 base and J gave up 2 bases, with 8 bases separating them. The V gene's germline CDR1 is MGHRA and CDR2 YSYEKL. CDR3 loop: CASSQGPSNTEAFF. The CDR3, as DNA: TGCGCCAGCAGCCAAGGGCCTTCTAACACTGAAGCTTTCTTT.

This clonotype came up a few times. The chain uses TRBV7-8 and TRBJ2-2; D possibly corresponds to TRBD2 (7 bases). The CDR3 consists of 16 residues. CDR1 and CDR2 from the germline V gene are SGHVS and FQNEAQ. Trimming took 4 bases from V and 1 from J, leaving 13 bases between them. The CDR3 region has the DNA TGTGCCAGCAGCTCGGAGGGGGGGAGGAACACCGGGGAGCTGTTTTTT. Translated: CASSSEGGRNTGELFF.

This clonotype was detected many times. The chain couples TRBV2 to TRBJ1-4; perhaps TRBD1 as D (5 bases). This CDR3 spans 15 amino acids. Trimming cost V 7 bases and J 0 bases, with 12 bases left between them. Germline CDR1 and CDR2: SNHLY and FYNNEI. The CDR3 region is CASTRAGTTNEKLFF. CDR3 nucleotides: TGTGCCAGCACCCGAGCAGGGACAACTAATGAAAAACTGTTTTTT.

The CDR3 reads CASSRRNPETEAFF. The CDR3 region has the DNA TGTGCCAGCAGCCGACGTAATCCGGAGACTGAAGCTTTCTTT. This chain connects TRBV7-9 to TRBJ1-1, with D unresolved. From germline, CDR1 is SEHNR and CDR2 FQNEAQ (reference sequence). Trimming shortened V by 5 bases and J by 5 bases, and 15 bases separated the two germline ends. The CDR3 is 14 residues long.

Many counts were recorded for this clonotype. The chain has TRBV24-1 and TRBJ1-5; a possible D gene is TRBD1 (5 bases). This CDR3 region has 14 residues. The germline V gene has CDR1 KGHDR and CDR2 SFDVKD. Between the trimmed V and J ends, which lost 4 bases and 7 bases, there was a span of 13 bases. CDR3 amino acids: CATSDTGSEQPQHF. CDR3 DNA sequence: TGTGCCACCAGTGACACAGGTTCCGAACAGCCCCAGCATTTT.

In the case of this clonotype: Being one base from a much bigger clone, this may be a read error. The chain has TRBV29-1 and TRBJ1-3; D remains ambiguous. Germline V gene lookup returns CDR1 SQVTM and CDR2 ANQGSEA. The CDR3 consists of 13 residues. CDR3: CSTTRNSGNTIYF. The CDR3 region has the DNA TGCAGTACTACCAGGAACTCTGGAAACACCATATATTTT.

The J gene is TRBJ2-7, the V gene TRBV20-1; 7 bases fit TRBD1. The CDR3 length is 15 residues. V lost 3 bases to trimming and J lost 4 bases; unmatched junction nucleotides: 12. Germline V CDR1 and CDR2: DFQATT, SNEGSKA (reference sequence). This CDR3 reads CSASVVEQGSYEQYF. CDR3 nucleotides: TGCAGTGCTAGCGTGGTAGAACAGGGGTCTTACGAGCAGTACTTC.

This clonotype was seen ten or more times. V usage is TRBV9 and J usage is TRBJ2-6; D possibly corresponds to TRBD2 (5 bases). Trimming pared 2 bases from V and 2 bases from J, leaving 8 bases between. Germline CDR1 is SGDLS and CDR2 is YYNGEE. CDR3 length: 15 amino acids. CDR3: CASSVTGAGANVLTF. The CDR3 bases are TGTGCCAGCAGCGTCACCGGGGCTGGGGCCAACGTCCTGACTTTC.

This clonotype came up a few times. V usage is TRBV7-2 and J usage is TRBJ1-1; D is possibly TRBD1 (5 bases). CDR3 length: 12 residues. Germline V gives CDR1 SGHTA, CDR2 FQGNSA. DNA of the CDR3: TGTGCTCGAGGGGAGGGTTACACTGAAGCTTTCTTT. Protein product: CARGEGYTEAFF.

This clonotype came up many times. The chain couples TRBV7-9 to TRBJ1-1; D is unresolved. Germline V gene data show CDR1 as SEHNR and CDR2 as FQNEAQ (reference sequence). V lost 3 bases to trimming and J lost 3 bases, with 14 bases between them. The CDR3 runs 15 residues. This CDR3 reads CASSFFVGTDTEAFF. The DNA for the CDR3 is TGTGCCAGCAGCTTCTTCGTGGGCACAGACACTGAAGCTTTCTTT.